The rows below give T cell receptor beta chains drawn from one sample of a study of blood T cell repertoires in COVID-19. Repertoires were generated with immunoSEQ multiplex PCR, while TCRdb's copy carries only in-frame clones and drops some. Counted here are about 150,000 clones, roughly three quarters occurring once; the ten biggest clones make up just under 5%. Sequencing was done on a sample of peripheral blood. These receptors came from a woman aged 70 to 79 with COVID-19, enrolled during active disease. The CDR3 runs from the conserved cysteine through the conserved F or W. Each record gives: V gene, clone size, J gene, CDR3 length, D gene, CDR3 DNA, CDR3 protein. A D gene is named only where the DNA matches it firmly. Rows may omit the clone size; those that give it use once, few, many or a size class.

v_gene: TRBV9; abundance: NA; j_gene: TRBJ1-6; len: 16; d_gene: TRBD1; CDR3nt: TGTGCCAGCAGCTCGACAGGGGATAGCTGGAATTCACCCCTCCACTTT; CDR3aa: CASSSTGDSWNSPLHF
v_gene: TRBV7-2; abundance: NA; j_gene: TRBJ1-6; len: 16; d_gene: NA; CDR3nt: TGTGCCAGCAGCTTAGGGGGAGGGAGAAGGAATTCACCCCTCCACTTT; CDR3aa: CASSLGGGRRNSPLHF
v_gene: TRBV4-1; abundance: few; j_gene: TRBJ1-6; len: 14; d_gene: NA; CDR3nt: TGCGCCAGCAGCCAACTAGCACGGGTCTCACCCCTCCACTTT; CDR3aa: CASSQLARVSPLHF
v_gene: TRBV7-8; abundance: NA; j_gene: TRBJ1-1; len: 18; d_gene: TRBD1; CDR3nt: TGTGCCAGCAGCTTAGTCGGTTGGACAGGGATTATGAACACTGAAGCTTTCTTT; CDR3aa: CASSLVGWTGIMNTEAFF
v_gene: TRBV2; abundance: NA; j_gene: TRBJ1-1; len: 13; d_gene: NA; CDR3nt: TGTGCCAGCGCCCCGCGTCGGGACACTGAAGCTTTCTTT; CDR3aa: CASAPRRDTEAFF
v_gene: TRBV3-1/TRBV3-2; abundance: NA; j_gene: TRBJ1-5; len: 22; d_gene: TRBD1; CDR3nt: TGTGCCAGCAGCCCCGACCGGGACAGGGGGCTCCATACGCCCATCGAGCGCGCGCCCCAGCATTTT; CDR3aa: CASSPDRDRGLHTPIERAPQHF
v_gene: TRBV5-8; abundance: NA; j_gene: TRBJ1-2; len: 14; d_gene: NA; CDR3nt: TGTGCCAGCAGCTTGGATTGGAGCGTTTATGGCTACACCTTC; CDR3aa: CASSLDWSVYGYTF
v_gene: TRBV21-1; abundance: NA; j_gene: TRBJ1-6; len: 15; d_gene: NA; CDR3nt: TGTGCCAGCATCCGGAGGAAACAGGGTAATTCACCCCTCCACTTT; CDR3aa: CASIRRKQGNSPLHF
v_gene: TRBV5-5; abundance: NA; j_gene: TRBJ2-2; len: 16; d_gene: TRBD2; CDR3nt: TGTGCCAGCAGCTTGGTCGCGGGGGGTGCCACCGGGGAGCTGTTTTTT; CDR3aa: CASSLVAGGATGELFF
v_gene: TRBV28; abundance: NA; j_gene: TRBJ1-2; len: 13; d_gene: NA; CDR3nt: TGTGCCAGCAGCGGTCGCGGGCTTCGGGGCTACACCTTC; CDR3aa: CASSGRGLRGYTF
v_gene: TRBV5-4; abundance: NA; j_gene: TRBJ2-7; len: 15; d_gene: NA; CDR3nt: TGTGCCAGCAGCTTGGGGATAGGGGGCGCGGGGGAGCAGTACTTC; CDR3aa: CASSLGIGGAGEQYF
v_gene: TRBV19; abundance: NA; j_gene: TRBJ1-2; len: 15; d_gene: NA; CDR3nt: TGTGCCATTAACACAGGACGGGCTGATAACTATGGCTACACCTTC; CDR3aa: CAINTGRADNYGYTF
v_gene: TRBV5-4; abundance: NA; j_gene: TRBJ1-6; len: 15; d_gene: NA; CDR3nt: TGTGCCAGCAGCTTGAACGGTGTGGATAATTCACCCCTCCACTTT; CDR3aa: CASSLNGVDNSPLHF
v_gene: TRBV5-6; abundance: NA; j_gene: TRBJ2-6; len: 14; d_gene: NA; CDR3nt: TGTGCCAGCAGCACTAGCTCTGGGGCCAACGTCCTGACTTTC; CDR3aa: CASSTSSGANVLTF
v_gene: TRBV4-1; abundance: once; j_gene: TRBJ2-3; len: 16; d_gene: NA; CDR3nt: TGCGCCAGCAGCCGCAAGGGTGCAGGGTTGACAGATACGCAGTATTTT; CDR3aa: CASSRKGAGLTDTQYF
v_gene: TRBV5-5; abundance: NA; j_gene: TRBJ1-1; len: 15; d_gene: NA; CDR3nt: TGTGCCAGCAGCTTGAGTTCCGGGGTGAGCACTGAAGCTTTCTTT; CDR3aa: CASSLSSGVSTEAFF